Below, one T cell receptor beta chain is given with its context. Its antigen target is currently unknown. Base qualities were left out, and no much larger clone turns up one base away. RNA was extracted with the RNeasy kit and roughly 0.45 to 1 ug was reverse transcribed using random hexamers. TCR beta CDR3 regions were amplified with the immunoSEQ multiplex PCR assay covering 54 Vbeta and 13 Jbeta segments. To correct PCR amplification bias, a synthetic template baseline was used for both primer optimization and computational correction. For the original study's pipeline: Only productive sequences were kept, with reads annotated to V, D and J genes according to IMGT and analyzed in immunoSEQ Analyzer. Clonality was calculated as one minus the Shannon entropy normalized by log2 of the number of productive unique sequences. For each patient and control, public and private clones were evaluated within the 100 most prevalent clones. Clones were defined as Susac-specific if absent from the healthy and MS cohorts, from around 1,100 published viral clones and from other ImmuneACCESS disease sequences. TCRdb's own reprocessing of the public reads used fastp at Q25 and MiXCR and kept productive beta chains. Each entry is one CDR3 protein sequence, shown with its most common DNA and genes. The V and J calls come from TCRdb's annotation, not from the publication. The sample has approximately 150,000 distinct CDR3 sequences on record, about 95% of them singletons. The ten largest account for about 0.11% of the sample.

The data were taken from a study of CD8 T cells in Susac syndrome (dated by TCRdb to between 2019 and 2020). For the wider study: Repertoire sequencing was used to test whether CD8+ T cell activation and differentiation in Susac syndrome was antigen driven.

High-throughput TCR beta sequencing profiled peripheral blood CD8+ and CD4+ T cells from healthy donors, Susac syndrome patients and multiple sclerosis patients. The multiple sclerosis controls were treatment-naive patients who had stable or active relapsing-remitting disease and met the revised McDonald criteria. Bulk CD8+ and CD4+ T cells were purified by magnetic negative isolation, whereas CD8+ TEMRA cells were enriched by FACS. Blood was collected in EDTA tubes and processed within 24 hours, with PBMCs isolated through density gradient centrifugation. PBMCs destined for TCR sequencing were cryopreserved in liquid nitrogen and later thawed in a 37 °C water bath. The sorted or isolated CD4+, CD8+ and CD8+ TEMRA cells reached a purity of at least 90%. The germline V gene (reference sequence) specifies GTSNPN as CDR1 and SVGIG as CDR2. Counted from cysteine to phenylalanine, this CDR3 has 14 amino acids. The retained sequence is limited to the CDR3, 42 bases, with the frame set at the first base. The junction shows trimming of 0 bases on V and 6 bases on J, and the gene matches do not reach 6 bases of it.

Results the study describes overall, beyond this receptor: The number of individuals in the TCR sequencing and HLA analysis was acknowledged as relatively small.

Input material: CD4+ T cells from PBMCs. This clonotype was sampled from a human donor with multiple sclerosis. Here the chain combines TRBV30 and TRBJ1-1, with 8 bases aligning to TRBD1. The DNA sequence is TGTGCCTGGAGTGTCCCTCGGACAGGGCCTGAAGCTTTCTTT. Translated, it reads CAWSVPRTGPEAFF.